This TCR beta chain stems from a study of control samples from healthy donors and cancer patients. V lost 10 bases, J lost 6 bases, and 20 bases lay in between. The germline gives CDR1 LNHDA, CDR2 SQIVND (reference sequence). The CDR3 length is 14 residues. Assay used: immunoSEQ multiplex PCR; TCRdb lists only in-frame clones, some missing. Here the sample spans 130,000 to 150,000 clones, about 91% being singletons. The V call is TRBV19, the J call TRBJ2-3; D ambiguous. The specimen sequenced was blood. The sequence came from a man under 40 in good health. The chain's CDR3 is CATTALPGSDTQYF. The CDR3 bases are TGTGCCACGACGGCACTCCCCGGGTCGGATACGCAGTATTTT.